This TCR beta chain was obtained from a study of blood T cell repertoires in COVID-19 (dated by TCRdb to about 2020). Looking at the study overall: Collaborator samples came from the United States, Italy and Spain and covered acute and convalescent phases of COVID-19. The prospective study material was composed of cDNA or gDNA derived from T cells, B-cell-depleted T cells, or PBMCs. Subjects who had been exposed to COVID-19, were actively infected with it, or had recovered from it provided the deeply sampled blood TCRbeta repertoires that made up the dataset. The repertoires were released in a freely available public database intended as a resource for research on the immune response to SARS-CoV-2. The samples were drawn from two sources: the first 160 participants of the ongoing ImmuneRACE study, and fewer than 1,500 subjects contributed by 6 global collaborators. A de-identified subject ID, COVID-19 status, age in years and sex were almost always included in the sample metadata. Where available, HLA class I and class II types were taken from metadata supplied by the sample provider and were not determined by assay-based typing.

General findings and caveats noted by the study authors: The quantity of clinical and demographic metadata differed by source and by participant and was supplied without curation.

TCRbeta CDR3 regions were amplified from genomic DNA by means of the immunoSEQ Assay, a bias-controlled multiplex PCR. On the authors' methods: Nucleated cell counts per sample were estimated from amplification of reference gene primers within the assay. To quantify the absolute abundance of each unique TCRbeta CDR3 rearrangement, sequence reads were collapsed and filtered. For each sample, productive Simpson clonality was calculated as the square root of Simpson's diversity index across productive rearrangements. This immuneACCESS table, as held by TCRdb, lists in-frame sequences with V and J called but not all clones. Of the missing ones, under half trace to an unresolved V gene in checked studies; the others have no known cause. V and J calls and clone size are as listed in that table; D and trimming were resolved from the DNA. This sample comprises 85,000 or so clones, about 86% of them detected only once. Together, the top ten hold 44% of the sample.

Whole blood was collected in K2EDTA tubes by collaborating institutions according to the institutions' own protocols. For TCRbeta analysis, collaborator samples were shipped as frozen whole blood, as isolated PBMCs, or as DNA extracted from either sample type. Of note for this clone: Its specific antigen is unknown. No qualities accompany the bases; no much larger clone lies one base away.

Source material: peripheral blood. This clonotype was obtained from a man older than 75 with acute or convalescent COVID-19.

The nucleotide sequence is given as TGCAGCGTTGGGGACAGGTACGAGCAGTACTTC. This codes for CSVGDRYEQYF. Recombination linked TRBV29-1 to TRBJ2-7; 8 central nucleotides agree with TRBD1. The CDR3 contains 11 residues, cysteine and phenylalanine counted. CDR3 DNA is the only sequence kept; it has 33 bases, read in frame from the first base. The germline V gene yields SQVTM for CDR1 and ANQGSEA for CDR2. Trimming takes 4 bases off V and 4 bases off J; junction bases not matched to a gene: 0.